The clone carrying this T cell receptor beta chain has at least ten counts. Its specificity is not known. This record belongs to a study of early T cells in non-severe SARS-CoV-2 infection. Study context: The study sequenced bulk RNA from unsorted whole blood, with chains unpaired.

The library protocol tagged individual cDNA molecules with unique molecular identifiers. In TCRdb, the 5' RACE reads were re-called with MiXCR into one record per CDR3 protein. The sample includes around 40,000 distinct CDR3 sequences, approximately 6.1% of them seen just once. General study results and limits: Matching against VDJdb likely underestimated virus-specific expansions, favoring anti-spike CD8.

This sequence was found in an adult who was a healthcare worker with PCR-confirmed SARS-CoV-2 infection or an uninfected control (not recorded which). Sequencing input: whole blood.

CDR3 DNA: TGTGCCAGCAGCCAAGACGTGGGAAAGACTGAAGCTTTCTTT. This translates into CASSQDVGKTEAFF. The chain recombines TRBV3-1 with TRBJ1-1; unclear D gene. Trimming took off 0 bases at V and 5 bases at J, with 10 bases between the two ends. The CDR3 length is 14 residues. Germline CDR1 LGHDT, CDR2 YNNKEL (reference sequence). The variable domain in full, with the rest retrieved from reference TRBV3-1 and TRBJ1-1, is DTAVSQTPKYLVTQMGNDKSIKCEQNLGHDTMYWYKQDSKKFLKIMFSYNNKELIINETVPNRFSPKSPDKAHLNLHINSLELGDSAVYFCASSQDVGKTEAFFGQGTRLTVV.